The 15 T cell receptor beta chains in this list originate from one sample, sequenced in a study of blood T cell repertoires in COVID-19. TCRdb's table, derived via immunoSEQ multiplex PCR, lists solely in-frame clones and lacks some. The data contain around 200,000 clones, about 80% of them seen just once; the ten biggest clones take up around 2.5%. Material: peripheral blood. Every receptor here comes from a woman aged 40 to 50 with active or convalescent COVID-19.

V usage is TRBV24-1 and J usage is TRBJ1-2; 10 bases map to TRBD1. This CDR3 has 13 amino acids. With V trimmed by 4 bases and J by 8 bases, 3 bases remained unmatched. Germline values: CDR1 KGHDR, CDR2 SFDVKD. The CDR3 protein is CATSEDRGIGYTF. CDR3 coding DNA: TGTGCCACCAGTGAGGACAGGGGGATCGGCTACACCTTC.

V is TRBV28 and J is TRBJ1-4, with 7 bases aligning to TRBD1. V gave up 6 bases and J gave up 9 bases; unmatched junction bases: 13. The germline V gene encodes CDR1 MDHEN and CDR2 SYDVKM. The CDR3 length is 15 residues. The CDR3 DNA reads TGTGCCAGCAGGACCCCCGGGACAGCATCAAAAAAACTGTTTTTT. Its translation is CASRTPGTASKKLFF.

This sequence joins TRBV28 and TRBJ2-1; D not resolved. This CDR3 contains 14 residues. Trimming cost V 4 bases and J 7 bases, with 14 bases left between them. CDR1 MDHEN and CDR2 SYDVKM come from the germline V gene. The CDR3 sequence: CASSSPRRGNEQFF. In nucleotides, the CDR3 is TGTGCCAGCAGTTCGCCGCGGCGTGGGAATGAGCAGTTCTTC.

V is TRBV27 and J is TRBJ1-4; 9 bases agree with TRBD1. V shed 4 bases, J shed 8 bases, and the junction held 11 bases outside the gene matches. Germline values: CDR1 MNHEY, CDR2 SMNVEV (reference sequence). The CDR3 spans 16 residues. DNA of the CDR3: TGTGCCAGCAGTTCACAGGGGGCGGGGGTCCTAGAAAAACTGTTTTTT. Its translation: CASSSQGAGVLEKLFF. Based on the CDR3 plus reference TRBV27 and TRBJ1-4, the full variable domain is EAQVTQNPRYLITVTGKKLTVTCSQNMNHEYMSWYRQDPGLGLRQIYYSMNVEVTDKGDVPEGYKVSRKEKRNFPLILESPSPNQTSLYFCASSSQGAGVLEKLFFGSGTQLSVL.

The rearrangement uses TRBV28 and TRBJ1-4; D gene unclear. The V gene lost 3 bases and the J gene lost 0 bases, with 5 bases spanning the gap. The CDR3 has 14 residues. Germline V gene data show CDR1 as MDHEN and CDR2 as SYDVKM. In DNA form, the CDR3 reads TGTGCCAGCAGTTTGTCCACAACTAATGAAAAACTGTTTTTT. Translation: CASSLSTTNEKLFF.

The gene calls are TRBV19 and TRBJ1-1; 11 bases match TRBD1. Germline CDR1 is LNHDA and CDR2 is SQIVND (reference sequence). Unmatched junction bases numbered 5, after V lost 8 bases and J lost 6 bases. The CDR3 consists of 13 residues. CDR3 coding DNA: TGTGCCAGTCAAGGACAGGGGGCCTCTGAAGCTTTCTTT. Translating it yields CASQGQGASEAFF.

The rearrangement joins TRBV27 to TRBJ1-1; D might be TRBD1 (5 bases). The CDR3 length is 17 residues. The V gene lost 1 base and the J gene lost 3 bases, with 18 bases spanning the gap. Germline CDR1 reads MNHEY; CDR2 reads SMNVEV (reference sequence). The DNA of the CDR3 is TGTGCCAGCAGTTTATTTGGGGGGTGGGAGCGCCACACTGAAGCTTTCTTT. Protein sequence: CASSLFGGWERHTEAFF.

The rearrangement joins TRBV29-1 to TRBJ1-1, with D possibly TRBD1 on 5 matching bases. V gave up 7 bases and J gave up 1 base, with 7 bases separating them. Germline assignment: CDR1 SQVTM and CDR2 ANQGSEA. CDR3 length equals 11 residues. This CDR3 reads CSAQENTEAFF. Here the CDR3 DNA reads TGCAGCGCACAGGAGAACACTGAAGCTTTCTTT.

V gene TRBV7-2 combines with J gene TRBJ2-7; 10 bases are a match to TRBD1. V was pared by 5 bases and J by 4 bases, with 14 bases of the junction left unmatched. This CDR3 contains 17 residues. Germline-derived CDR1 and CDR2 are SGHTA and FQGNSA. The CDR3 bases are TGTGCCAGCAGCCACAGACAGGGGGCCTTGCTCCGTTACGAGCAGTACTTC. This encodes CASSHRQGALLRYEQYF.

The chain uses TRBV6-6 and TRBJ1-3, with 11 bases fitting TRBD1. Germline CDR1 reads MNHNY; CDR2 reads SVGAGI (reference sequence). CDR3 size: 17 residues. Germline trimming cut 5 bases from V and 3 bases from J; bases unmatched to any gene: 9. CDR3 residues: CASSPAGQGAFGNTIYF. DNA for the CDR3: TGTGCCAGCAGTCCAGCAGGACAGGGGGCCTTTGGAAACACCATATATTTT.

The chain recombines TRBV25-1 with TRBJ2-7, with 8 positions matching TRBD1. The CDR3 spans 16 residues. The V and J ends lost 1 base and 1 base, in that order; junction bases with no gene match: 6. Germline V gene data show CDR1 as MGHDK and CDR2 as SYGVNS. CDR3 residues: CASSESSGGWSYEQYF. Written as DNA, the CDR3 is TGTGCCAGCAGTGAATCCTCAGGGGGCTGGTCCTACGAGCAGTACTTC.

This clone was seen a single time. This sequence joins TRBV25-1 and TRBJ2-7; D is possibly TRBD1 (6 bases). Germline V lookup: CDR1 MGHDK, CDR2 SYGVNS. The CDR3 is 15 amino acids. Trimming pared 1 base from V and 7 bases from J, leaving 17 bases between. CDR3 coding DNA: TGTGCCAGCAGTGAATCGGCACAGGGTAGTTGGGAGCAGTACTTC. Amino acid sequence: CASSESAQGSWEQYF.

The V call is TRBV7-2, the J call TRBJ1-1; 7 bases line up with TRBD1. The CDR3 contains 15 residues. J lost 0 bases, V lost 5 bases, and 6 bases had no gene match. The germline gives CDR1 SGHTA, CDR2 FQGNSA. This chain's CDR3 is CASSGNRGMNTEAFF. CDR3 nucleotide sequence: TGTGCCAGCAGCGGTAACAGGGGCATGAACACTGAAGCTTTCTTT.

V usage is TRBV19 and J usage is TRBJ2-2; 7 nucleotides align to TRBD2. Per the germline V gene, CDR1 is LNHDA and CDR2 is SQIVND (reference sequence). V trimming: 3 bases; J trimming: 7 bases; junction bases outside the gene matches: 5. The CDR3 has 14 residues. The CDR3 DNA reads TGTGCCAGTAGTATTGGGGGGGATGGCGGGGAGCTGTTTTTT. Its protein product is CASSIGGDGGELFF.

The rearrangement links TRBV12-5 to TRBJ1-2; 11 bases fit TRBD1. The CDR3 is 16 amino acids. V was clipped by 7 bases and J by 8 bases; unmatched bases: 15. CDR1 LGHNT and CDR2 FRNRAP come from the germline V gene. The CDR3 coding sequence is TGTGCTAGTGTTGAATCGGGGACAGGGGGTTTTTGGGGCTACACCTTC. It encodes CASVESGTGGFWGYTF.